These 32 T cell receptor beta chains originate from one sample sequenced in a study of T cell repertoires in cytomegalovirus infection. MiXCR, applied by TCRdb to the reads, yields one record per CDR3 protein. The sample contains a few hundred thousand distinct CDR3 sequences, more than 25% of which appear only once. Sequenced: PBMCs. These receptors originate from a human donor in good health (CMV status not recorded). Some clones in this sample may be carry-over from other donors' samples.

This clonotype was detected ten times or more. The chain employs TRBV7-2 and TRBJ2-3; D not certain. Germline-derived CDR1 and CDR2 are SGHTA and FQGNSA. The CDR3 runs to 14 residues. Trimming pared 5 bases from V and 3 bases from J, leaving 12 bases between. CDR3 in amino acids: CASSPDFGTDTQYF. The CDR3, as DNA: TGTGCCAGCAGCCCAGATTTCGGTACAGATACGCAGTATTTT.

The rearrangement joins TRBV11-1 to TRBJ2-7, with 7 bases identical to TRBD1. This CDR3 comprises 14 residues. V dropped 3 bases and J dropped 2; count of bases not matched to a gene: 4. Germline lookup yields CDR1 SGHAT and CDR2 FQDESV (reference sequence). CDR3 DNA sequence: TGTGCCAGCAGCTTCGGGACAGAGGCCTACGAGCAGTACTTC. Translated, it gives CASSFGTEAYEQYF. The full variable domain, rest sourced from reference TRBV11-1 and TRBJ2-7, is EAEVAQSPRYKITEKSQAVAFWCDPISGHATLYWYRQILGQGPELLVQFQDESVVDDSQLPKDRFSAERLKGVDSTLKIQPAELGDSAMYLCASSFGTEAYEQYFGPGTRLTVT.

Many counts were recorded for this clonotype. The chain joins TRBV6-1 to TRBJ2-1; TRBD2 matches 7 bases. After removal of 7 bases from V and 4 bases from J, the junction contained 7 bases not matched to a gene. The CDR3 consists of 14 residues. CDR1 and CDR2 (germline): MNHNS, SASEGT. The CDR3 DNA sequence: TGTGCCAGCATTCTAGCGGCTATTTACAATGAGCAGTTCTTC. As protein: CASILAAIYNEQFF.

This clonotype occurred once. The rearrangement links TRBV19 to TRBJ1-6; maybe TRBD1 (5 bases). The germline V gene has CDR1 LNHDA and CDR2 SQIVND (reference sequence). The CDR3 totals 13 residues. V was clipped by 7 bases and J by 10 bases, with 14 bases between them. CDR3 in amino acids: CASKAAGRSPLHF. The CDR3 DNA follows: TGTGCCAGTAAGGCGGCAGGGAGGTCACCCCTCCACTTT.

In its sample, this clonotype was seen many times. J is TRBJ2-1 and V is TRBV7-3; D is unclear. Looked up from germline, CDR1 is SGHTA and CDR2 is FQGTGA. The CDR3 is 15 residues long. Trimming pared 0 bases from V and 0 bases from J, leaving 6 bases between. CDR3 region: CASSLTPSSYNEQFF. The CDR3 nucleotides are TGTGCCAGCAGCTTAACCCCGAGCTCCTACAATGAGCAGTTCTTC.

The gene calls are TRBV15 and TRBJ2-5; D gene uncertain. V shed 0 bases and J shed 1 base, with 12 bases lying between them. The length of the CDR3 is 16 residues. Germline V gene data show CDR1 as LNHNV and CDR2 as YYDKDF (reference sequence). The DNA of the CDR3 is TGTGCCACCAGCAGAGATTTTAGCCAGTTCCAAGAGACCCAGTACTTC. This encodes CATSRDFSQFQETQYF.

The gene calls are TRBV29-1 and TRBJ1-1; tentatively, D is TRBD1 (6 bases). V lost 7 bases and J lost 1, with 13 bases in between. The germline CDR1 and CDR2 sequences are SQVTM and ANQGSEA. The CDR3 sequence is 13 residues long. CDR3 in amino acids: CSAVGGQNTEAFF. The CDR3 DNA reads as TGCAGCGCGGTGGGGGGACAGAACACTGAAGCTTTCTTT.

The table lists this clonotype with many counts. The chain carries TRBV12-3 or TRBV12-4 and TRBJ2-3; D ambiguous. Trimming took 1 base from V and 0 from J, leaving 11 bases between them. This CDR3 has 16 amino acids. The CDR3 is CASSLVRLRSTDTQYF. For the CDR3, the DNA is TGTGCCAGCAGTTTAGTCCGTCTGCGGAGCACAGATACGCAGTATTTT.

This clonotype was observed a handful of times. The genes are TRBV6-2 or TRBV6-3 and TRBJ2-2; perhaps TRBD1 as D (6 bases). Germline values: CDR1 MNHEY, CDR2 SVGEGT. The CDR3 length is 16 residues. V lost 6 bases and J lost 4, with 18 bases in between. In nucleotides, the CDR3 is TGTGCCAGCAGGCCGTACCGGACAGTATCCACCGGGGAGCTGTTTTTT. Protein sequence: CASRPYRTVSTGELFF.

In its sample, this clonotype was seen many times. J is TRBJ2-3 and V is TRBV7-2; TRBD2 matches at 8 bases. The V and J ends lost 1 base and 4 bases, in that order; junction bases with no gene match: 7. The germline gives CDR1 SGHTA, CDR2 FQGNSA. CDR3 length equals 16 residues. CDR3 in DNA: TGTGCCAGCAGCTTAGGTGTAGCGGGAACTGCAGATACGCAGTATTTT. Its protein is CASSLGVAGTADTQYF.

This clonotype occurred a few times. The gene calls are TRBV7-8 and TRBJ2-7, with D possibly TRBD2 on 5 matching bases. V was shortened by 3 bases and J by 6 bases, with 12 bases between the two germline ends. The V gene's germline CDR1 is SGHVS and CDR2 FQNEAQ. The CDR3 is 13 amino acids. This chain's CDR3 is CASSFKRLVEQYF. The CDR3 DNA reads TGTGCCAGCAGCTTCAAGCGGTTGGTCGAGCAGTACTTC.

This clonotype was recorded a few times. The chain joins TRBV6-6 to TRBJ2-5, with 16 bases identical to TRBD2. The CDR3 spans 15 residues. The trim removed 6 bases at V and 5 bases at J, leaving 3 bases unmatched. Germline V gene sequence: CDR1 MNHNY, CDR2 SVGAGI (reference sequence). The CDR3 DNA is TGTGCCAGCAGGGGGACTAGCGGGAGGGCGGAGACCCAGTACTTC. Encoded protein: CASRGTSGRAETQYF.

Many counts were recorded for this clonotype. The chain joins TRBV7-2 to TRBJ2-7, with unresolved D. The CDR3 is 13 residues long. Germline CDR1 is SGHTA and CDR2 is FQGNSA. Trimming stripped 5 bases from V and 2 bases from J, with 10 bases between. The CDR3 spells CASSPRSPYEQYF. The CDR3 bases are TGTGCCAGCAGCCCTAGATCACCCTACGAGCAGTACTTC.

There are a few counts of this clonotype. The chain employs TRBV6-5 and TRBJ1-1; perhaps TRBD1 as D (5 bases). V was shortened by 0 bases and J by 4 bases, with 12 bases between the two germline ends. CDR1 is MNHEY, CDR2 SVGAGI, per germline. The CDR3 covers 15 residues. In DNA, the CDR3 is TGTGCCAGCAGTTACTCGGGACGGAGCCGCACTGAAGCTTTCTTT. Protein sequence: CASSYSGRSRTEAFF.

This chain uses TRBV7-6 with TRBJ1-1; tentatively, D is TRBD1 (5 bases). Per germline, CDR1 SGHVS and CDR2 FNYEAQ. The CDR3 length is 15 residues. V gave up 6 bases and J gave up 0 bases, with 14 bases separating them. CDR3 protein: CASRRSGALNTEAFF. The CDR3 DNA is TGTGCCAGCAGACGGAGCGGGGCTTTGAACACTGAAGCTTTCTTT.

This chain connects TRBV4-1 to TRBJ1-1; 9 positions match TRBD1. The CDR3 runs to 15 residues. Germline values: CDR1 MGHRA, CDR2 YSYEKL. After removal of 1 base from V and 1 base from J, the junction contained 1 base not matched to a gene. The CDR3 DNA follows: TGCGCCAGCAGCCAAGGGGGACAGGGGAACACTGAAGCTTTCTTT. Amino acids: CASSQGGQGNTEAFF.

The chain has TRBV20-1 and TRBJ1-6; D ambiguous. Germline V lookup: CDR1 DFQATT, CDR2 SNEGSKA (reference sequence). The CDR3 runs 15 residues. With 6 bases removed from V and 2 bases from J, the gap between germline ends came to 14 bases. The CDR3 protein is CSATRQYPYNSPLHF. In nucleotides, the CDR3 is TGCAGTGCGACAAGACAATACCCCTATAATTCACCCCTCCACTTT.

In its sample, this clonotype was seen once. This sequence joins TRBV19 and TRBJ2-3; 10 nucleotides agree with TRBD1. The CDR3 extends over 14 amino acids. CDR1 and CDR2 from the germline V gene are LNHDA and SQIVND (reference sequence). V was pared by 8 bases and J by 2 bases, with 4 bases of the junction left unmatched. CDR3 loop: CASWDRGVTDTQYF. CDR3 nucleotides: TGTGCCAGTTGGGACAGGGGAGTCACAGATACGCAGTATTTT.

The rearrangement links TRBV29-1 to TRBJ2-7; D possibly matches TRBD1 or TRBD2 (6 bases each). Trimming took off 5 bases at V and 0 bases at J, with 23 bases between the two ends. From germline, CDR1 is SQVTM and CDR2 ANQGSEA. CDR3 size: 17 residues. Here the CDR3 reads CSVFAPGASRSSYEQYF. The CDR3 DNA sequence: TGCAGCGTTTTCGCGCCGGGGGCTAGCAGGTCCTCCTACGAGCAGTACTTC.

V gene TRBV5-1 combines with J gene TRBJ2-7; D might be TRBD1 (6 bases). V was cut by 4 bases and J by 3 bases, with 14 bases left in between. This CDR3 is 14 amino acids long. The V gene's germline CDR1 is SGHRS and CDR2 YFSETQ. CDR3 region: CASSGGPGDYEQYF. In nucleotides, the CDR3 is TGCGCCAGCAGCGGCGGACCAGGGGACTACGAGCAGTACTTC.

This clonotype was found a few times. The chain carries TRBV10-3 and TRBJ2-3; D possibly uses TRBD1 or TRBD2 (5 bases each). V lost 2 bases to trimming and J lost 3 bases, with 12 bases between them. This CDR3 region has 15 residues. The germline V gene has CDR1 ENHRY and CDR2 SYGVKD. The DNA for the CDR3 is TGTGCCATCAGTGAGGGAGGACCAGGGACAGATACGCAGTATTTT. Its translation is CAISEGGPGTDTQYF.

This clonotype was counted at least ten times. V and J are TRBV19 and TRBJ1-5, with 7 bases fitting TRBD1. V dropped 3 bases and J dropped 5; count of bases not matched to a gene: 10. CDR1 is LNHDA and CDR2 is SQIVND in the germline V gene (reference sequence). The CDR3 runs 16 residues. The CDR3 loop is CASSMSGGDGHQPQHF. CDR3 coding DNA: TGTGCCAGTAGTATGTCAGGGGGTGATGGCCATCAGCCCCAGCATTTT.

The V and J genes are TRBV28 and TRBJ2-1, with D possibly being TRBD2 (5 bases). CDR1 and CDR2 (germline): MDHEN, SYDVKM. V was shortened by 5 bases and J by 8 bases, with 7 bases between the two germline ends. CDR3 size: 11 residues. This CDR3 reads CASSQEDEQFF. CDR3 in DNA: TGTGCCAGCAGTCAGGAGGATGAGCAGTTCTTC.

V is TRBV7-2 and J is TRBJ2-1, with D perhaps given as TRBD1 or TRBD2 (5 bases each). Germline CDR1 is SGHTA and CDR2 is FQGNSA. The CDR3 is made up of 14 amino acids. V was clipped by 5 bases and J by 9 bases, with 17 bases between them. The CDR3 reads CASSPGTLTAEQFF. DNA for the CDR3: TGTGCCAGCAGCCCAGGGACGCTGACGGCTGAGCAGTTCTTC. Supplemented by reference TRBV7-2 and TRBJ2-1, the full variable domain reads GAGVSQSPSNKVTEKGKDVELRCDPISGHTALYWYRQSLGQGLEFLIYFQGNSAPDKSGLPSDRFSAERTGGSVSTLTIQRTQQEDSAVYLCASSPGTLTAEQFFGPGTRLTVL.

This rearrangement joins TRBV5-1 to TRBJ2-1; TRBD2 agrees at 7 bases. The CDR3 covers 15 residues. J gave up 8 bases and V 2 bases, and 10 bases lay outside the gene matches. CDR1 SGHRS and CDR2 YFSETQ come from the germline V gene. CDR3 loop: CASSFTSAARDEQFF. Written as DNA, the CDR3 is TGCGCCAGCAGCTTTACTAGCGCGGCCCGGGATGAGCAGTTCTTC.

V usage is TRBV9 and J usage is TRBJ2-2; possibly TRBD2 for D (5 bases). The CDR3 has 13 residues. Germline values: CDR1 SGDLS, CDR2 YYNGEE. Trimming stripped 7 bases from V and 3 bases from J, with 10 bases between. This CDR3 reads CASGSIYTGELFF. The CDR3, as DNA: TGTGCCAGCGGGAGTATATACACCGGGGAGCTGTTTTTT.

This clonotype came up a few times. The CDR3 here is CASSRRTVTYNEQFF. The CDR3 DNA reads as TGTGCCAGCAGCCGGCGGACAGTGACCTACAATGAGCAGTTCTTC. The J gene is TRBJ2-1, the V gene TRBV7-9, with D tentatively TRBD1 (6 bases). Germline CDR1 and CDR2: SEHNR and FQNEAQ (reference sequence). V lost 5 bases and J lost 2, with 13 bases in between. The CDR3 runs 15 residues.

In DNA, the CDR3 is TGCAGCGCCCCGGGACTAGCCACAGATACGCAGTATTTT. Its protein product is CSAPGLATDTQYF. This chain uses TRBV29-1 with TRBJ2-3; 9 bases line up with TRBD2. Germline assignment: CDR1 SQVTM and CDR2 ANQGSEA. V gave up 7 bases and J gave up 2 bases; unmatched junction bases: 4. There are 13 residues in the CDR3.

V usage is TRBV6-2 or TRBV6-3 and J usage is TRBJ2-7, with D uncertain. Per germline, CDR1 MNHEY and CDR2 SVGEGT. CDR3 length equals 16 residues. Trimming stripped 2 bases from V and 6 bases from J, with 20 bases between. The CDR3 bases are TGTGCCAGCAGTTACGATCTCGTCAGCATGGCTTCCGAGCAGTACTTC. Its protein is CASSYDLVSMASEQYF.

The genes are TRBV19 and TRBJ1-1; 10 positions agree with TRBD1. The V segment lost 7 bases and the J segment 5 bases; nucleotides outside the gene matches: 7. The CDR3 covers 14 residues. In germline, CDR1 is LNHDA, CDR2 SQIVND (reference sequence). The CDR3 spells CASMTGGARTEAFF. In DNA form, the CDR3 reads TGTGCCAGTATGACAGGGGGCGCCCGAACTGAAGCTTTCTTT. Together with reference TRBV19 and TRBJ1-1, the CDR3 gives the full variable domain: DGGITQSPKYLFRKEGQNVTLSCEQNLNHDAMYWYRQDPGQGLRLIYYSQIVNDFQKGDIAEGYSVSREKKESFPLTVTSAQKNPTAFYLCASMTGGARTEAFFGQGTRLTVV.

This chain uses TRBV29-1 with TRBJ2-2, with D possibly called TRBD1 or TRBD2 (5 bases each). With 5 bases removed from V and 7 bases from J, the gap between germline ends came to 17 bases. In germline, CDR1 is SQVTM, CDR2 ANQGSEA. This CDR3 is built from 14 residues. CDR3 bases: TGCAGCGTTAGGATTGGGGGAACGGTCGGGGAGCTGTTTTTT. The encoded protein is CSVRIGGTVGELFF.

This clonotype has a count of ten or more. The chain carries TRBV7-8 and TRBJ2-1, with 12 bases lining up with TRBD2. From germline, CDR1 is SGHVS and CDR2 FQNEAQ. Trimming took 3 bases from V and 0 from J; bases not matched to a gene: 6. The CDR3 consists of 18 residues. CDR3 coding DNA: TGTGCCAGCAGCTTGGGGACTAGCGGGCTTAGCTCCTACAATGAGCAGTTCTTC. This translates into CASSLGTSGLSSYNEQFF.